These 25 T cell receptor beta chains originate from one sample sequenced in a study of T cells in Graves' hyperthyroidism and ophthalmopathy. RNA transcripts gave rise to amplified TCR beta CDR3 regions. TCR CDR3 underwent first-round RT-PCR with the HTBI primer set. TCRdb itself ran the multiplex PCR reads through MiXCR, one entry per CDR3 protein. The sample consists of 600,000 to 700,000 distinct CDR3 sequences, roughly 14% of them appearing once. Sequencing was carried out using blood. The receptors derive from a woman aged 40 to 55 with Graves' ophthalmopathy.

In this sample, this clonotype turned up many times. The chain couples TRBV6-1 to TRBJ2-7; TRBD2 is a possible D gene (5 bases). The germline V gene has CDR1 MNHNS and CDR2 SASEGT. The CDR3 runs to 11 residues. With 6 bases removed from V and 5 bases from J, the gap between germline ends came to 8 bases. The CDR3 loop reads CASRTGNEQYF. CDR3 coding DNA: TGTGCCAGCAGGACGGGGAACGAGCAGTACTTC.

This clonotype occurred a few times. The chain joins TRBV19 to TRBJ2-5; 9 bases match TRBD1. The CDR3 contains 13 residues. The germline gives CDR1 LNHDA, CDR2 SQIVND (reference sequence). V was pared by 6 bases and J by 7 bases, with 6 bases of the junction left unmatched. CDR3 coding DNA: TGTGCCAGTAGCGGACAGGGGATAGGGACCCAGTACTTC. Amino acids: CASSGQGIGTQYF. Looking up the rest from reference TRBV19 and TRBJ2-5 gives the full variable domain: DGGITQSPKYLFRKEGQNVTLSCEQNLNHDAMYWYRQDPGQGLRLIYYSQIVNDFQKGDIAEGYSVSREKKESFPLTVTSAQKNPTAFYLCASSGQGIGTQYFGPGTRLLVL.

This clonotype came up a few times. This chain joins TRBV20-1 and TRBJ1-6, with 7 bases lining up with TRBD1. Germline assignment: CDR1 DFQATT and CDR2 SNEGSKA (reference sequence). Losses at the gene ends were 6 bases for V and 8 bases for J; bases not matched to a gene: 7. CDR3 length: 13 residues. The CDR3 DNA is TGCAGTGCCCCGAGACAGGGTGATTCACCCCTCCACTTT. Encoded protein: CSAPRQGDSPLHF.

This clonotype was observed at least ten times. The chain recombines TRBV29-1 with TRBJ1-2; D gene unclear. Trimming shortened V by 5 bases and J by 4 bases, and 11 bases separated the two germline ends. Germline V gene lookup returns CDR1 SQVTM and CDR2 ANQGSEA. The length of the CDR3 is 12 residues. Here the CDR3 reads CSVTANSYGYTF. CDR3 nucleotide sequence: TGCAGCGTTACAGCAAATTCCTATGGCTACACCTTC.

The gene calls are TRBV18 and TRBJ2-5, with D unclear. With 0 bases removed from V and 3 bases from J, the gap between germline ends came to 8 bases. Germline CDR1 KGHSH, CDR2 LQKENI. The CDR3 totals 14 residues. CDR3 in DNA: TGTGCCAGCTCACCACCGAACCGAGAAGAGACCCAGTACTTC. Translation: CASSPPNREETQYF.

This clonotype was recorded many times. This chain joins TRBV12-3 or TRBV12-4 and TRBJ1-2; 8 bases agree with TRBD1. This CDR3 is 15 amino acids long. The V segment lost 2 bases and the J segment 8 bases; nucleotides outside the gene matches: 10. The CDR3 loop is CASSLWDRPRRGYTF. For the CDR3, the DNA is TGTGCCAGCAGTTTATGGGACAGGCCTCGACGGGGCTACACCTTC.

This clonotype was seen only a few times. The chain combines TRBV6-5 with TRBJ1-1; 7 bases match TRBD1. Trimming cost V 2 bases and J 1 base; bases outside gene matches: 10. The CDR3 sequence is 17 residues long. Germline loops: CDR1 MNHEY, CDR2 SVGAGI. CDR3 in amino acids: CASSYGKQGLRNTEAFF. As DNA, the CDR3 is TGTGCCAGCAGTTACGGAAAACAGGGGCTGAGGAACACTGAAGCTTTCTTT.

In this sample, this clonotype turned up many times. The gene calls are TRBV20-1 and TRBJ2-5; 11 bases map to TRBD2. The trim removed 3 bases at V and 4 bases at J, leaving 7 bases unmatched. This CDR3 contains 15 residues. Germline CDR1 is DFQATT and CDR2 is SNEGSKA (reference sequence). The CDR3 loop reads CSASILAGVLETQYF. The CDR3 DNA reads as TGCAGTGCTAGCATACTAGCGGGAGTTTTAGAGACCCAGTACTTC.

The chain uses TRBV20-1 and TRBJ2-5; 8 bases map to TRBD2. The V and J ends lost 6 bases and 5 bases, in that order; junction bases with no gene match: 14. The germline V gene encodes CDR1 DFQATT and CDR2 SNEGSKA (reference sequence). The CDR3 length is 15 residues. The CDR3 region is CSASWVAGGRETQYF. CDR3 nucleotide sequence: TGCAGTGCCTCCTGGGTGGCGGGAGGACGGGAGACCCAGTACTTC.

The chain combines TRBV9 with TRBJ2-7; TRBD2 is a possible D gene (5 bases). Trimming pared 3 bases from V and 7 bases from J, leaving 17 bases between. The CDR3 extends over 14 amino acids. Germline V lookup: CDR1 SGDLS, CDR2 YYNGEE. The CDR3 reads CASSATIRLGEQYF. The CDR3 DNA reads TGTGCCAGCAGCGCGACTATCCGATTGGGAGAGCAGTACTTC.

This clonotype was seen many times. The V and J genes are TRBV6-1 and TRBJ1-5; D ambiguous. The CDR3 is made up of 13 amino acids. CDR1 is MNHNS, CDR2 SASEGT, per germline. Trimming removed 6 bases at V and 0 bases at J, with 6 bases between. For the CDR3, the DNA is TGTGCCAGCAGGCACAGTAGCAATCAGCCCCAGCATTTT. Its protein is CASRHSSNQPQHF.

This clonotype was found many times. The chain employs TRBV6-2 or TRBV6-3 and TRBJ2-5, with D tentatively TRBD1 (6 bases). The ends were cut back, 3 bases at V and 5 bases at J, with 13 bases in the middle. Germline assignment: CDR1 MNHEY and CDR2 SVGEGT. This CDR3 region has 14 residues. The CDR3 coding sequence is TGTGCCAGCAGTTATTCACTAGACAGGGAGACCCAGTACTTC. Protein product: CASSYSLDRETQYF.

The chain couples TRBV18 to TRBJ1-2; D is perhaps TRBD1 (5 bases). Trimming took off 6 bases at V and 7 bases at J, with 18 bases between the two ends. The length of the CDR3 is 14 residues. Germline V lookup: CDR1 KGHSH, CDR2 LQKENI. As DNA, the CDR3 is TGTGCCAGCTCCTCCCAGGGAGACGGAGCTGGCTACACCTTC. Residues: CASSSQGDGAGYTF.

There are many counts of this clonotype. V gene TRBV30 combines with J gene TRBJ1-1, with TRBD1 matching 8 bases. J gave up 0 bases and V 0 bases, and 6 bases lay outside the gene matches. CDR1 and CDR2 from the germline V gene are GTSNPN and SVGIG (reference sequence). There are 16 residues in the CDR3. CDR3 nucleotide sequence: TGTGCCTGGAGTGTTCTCGGACAGGGCATGAACACTGAAGCTTTCTTT. As protein: CAWSVLGQGMNTEAFF.

The V and J genes are TRBV28 and TRBJ2-3; unclear D gene. With 6 bases removed from V and 2 bases from J, the gap between germline ends came to 6 bases. The CDR3 covers 12 residues. Germline assignment: CDR1 MDHEN and CDR2 SYDVKM. The CDR3 region has the DNA TGTGCCAGCAGCCTTAACACAGATACGCAGTATTTT. Amino acid sequence: CASSLNTDTQYF.

This clonotype was observed many times. This chain uses TRBV6-4 with TRBJ2-7; unclear D gene. V dropped 7 bases and J dropped 2 bases, with 9 bases sitting between them. This CDR3 spans 12 amino acids. Germline V gene sequence: CDR1 MRHNA, CDR2 SNTAGT. In DNA, the CDR3 is TGTGCCAGCACGACTGGTACCTACGAGCAGTACTTC. This sequence encodes CASTTGTYEQYF.

J is TRBJ1-5 and V is TRBV10-3; D is undetermined. This CDR3 region has 15 residues. V was clipped by 11 bases and J by 4 bases, with 21 bases between them. Germline lookup yields CDR1 ENHRY and CDR2 SYGVKD. CDR3 coding DNA: TGTGCCTCCCGATCGGTATTCACCTATAATCAGCCCCAGCATTTT. It yields the protein CASRSVFTYNQPQHF.

This clonotype was observed at least ten times. The gene calls are TRBV6-2 or TRBV6-3 and TRBJ1-5; no clear D. CDR1 MNHEY and CDR2 SVGEGT come from the germline V gene. With 2 bases removed from V and 6 bases from J, the gap between germline ends came to 5 bases. The CDR3 is 12 amino acids. The CDR3 DNA reads TGTGCCAGCAGTTACCTCGGTCAGCCCCAGCATTTT. It is translated as CASSYLGQPQHF.

The sample holds many counts of this clonotype. This chain joins TRBV6-5 and TRBJ1-2; D call uncertain. This CDR3 is 16 amino acids long. V was clipped by 2 bases and J by 0 bases, with 13 bases between them. The V gene's germline CDR1 is MNHEY and CDR2 SVGAGI. The CDR3 bases are TGTGCCAGCAGTTACCTCACGCGCCAACCTAACTATGGCTACACCTTC. Protein sequence: CASSYLTRQPNYGYTF.

The chain links TRBV4-1 to TRBJ1-1; tentatively, D is TRBD1 (5 bases). Germline lookup yields CDR1 MGHRA and CDR2 YSYEKL. CDR3 length: 17 amino acids. V lost 1 base, J lost 0 bases, and 15 bases lay in between. The CDR3 DNA is TGCGCCAGCAGCCAAGCCCCAGAGGGACCCTTGAACACTGAAGCTTTCTTT. As protein: CASSQAPEGPLNTEAFF.

This clonotype was counted at least ten times. V gene TRBV12-3 or TRBV12-4 combines with J gene TRBJ2-5; D may be TRBD2 (6 bases). The CDR3 runs 15 residues. Trimming stripped 3 bases from V and 5 bases from J, with 16 bases between. The CDR3 DNA is TGTGCCAGCAGTTTGGGCGGGACGGGGTGTGAGACCCAGTACTTC. Protein sequence: CASSLGGTGCETQYF.

The rearrangement uses TRBV30 and TRBJ2-3, with a possible D match to TRBD2 (5 bases). Germline V lookup: CDR1 GTSNPN, CDR2 SVGIG (reference sequence). The CDR3 consists of 12 residues. CDR3 sequence (DNA): TGTGGGGTGGGGTTGGCGGGAGATACGCAGTATTTT. It encodes CGVGLAGDTQYF.

Comment on this clonotype: This may be a read error, as it is one base from a much larger clone. This chain links TRBV2 with TRBJ1-5; 9 nucleotides agree with TRBD1. The germline gives CDR1 SNHLY, CDR2 FYNNEI. Trimming at V came to 4 bases and at J to 6 bases, leaving 7 bases not matched to a gene. There are 15 residues in the CDR3. CDR3 loop: CASSATGGAGQPQHF. The CDR3 DNA follows: TGTGCCAGCAGTGCAACAGGGGGCGCGGGTCAGCCCCAGCATTTT.

Notes on this clonotype: The junction departs from the called germline gene at one end, perhaps through a read error. This rearrangement joins TRBV13 to TRBJ2-3; 10 positions match TRBD2. The CDR3 covers 16 residues. CDR1 and CDR2 from the germline V gene are PRHDT and FYEKMQ (reference sequence). CDR3 protein: CASSALAGEWENTQCF. CDR3 coding DNA: TGTGCCAGCAGCGCCCTAGCGGGAGAATGGGAAAATACGCAGTGTTTT.

Many counts were recorded for this clonotype. CDR3 residues: CAISESAGPAQYF. The CDR3 DNA reads as TGTGCCATCAGTGAGTCGGCAGGGCCAGCGCAGTACTTC. The gene calls are TRBV10-3 and TRBJ2-7, with D possibly matching TRBD1 (5 bases). V was shortened by 0 bases and J by 9 bases, with 12 bases between the two germline ends. The length of the CDR3 is 13 residues. Germline CDR1 is ENHRY and CDR2 is SYGVKD.